This paragraph covers one T cell receptor beta chain sequence. This record comes from a study of blood T cell repertoires in COVID-19. Across the whole study: The analysed material was cDNA or gDNA that came from T cells, B-cell-depleted T cells, or PBMCs.

Germline trimming cut 4 bases from V and 0 bases from J; bases unmatched to any gene: 10. The CDR3 loop spans 19 amino acids. Germline lookup yields CDR1 SGHRS and CDR2 YFSETQ. As handled by the study authors: Amplification from reference gene primers served as the basis for estimated nucleated cell counts. TCRdb's copy holds only in-frame clones and misses some; the assay was immunoSEQ multiplex PCR. The DNA was the basis for D and trimming; V, J and clone size are from that table. Here the sample spans about 220,000 clones, 88% being singletons. Recruitment covered about 25 US areas and drew participants whose ages spanned about 18 to 90 years.

The sample was PBMCs or T cells enriched from blood (not recorded which). This sequence was found in a woman aged 45-59 years with acute COVID-19. The chain carries TRBV5-1 and TRBJ2-1; TRBD2 aligns across 13 bases. CDR3: CASSPVLLAGGSSYNEQFF. Here the CDR3 DNA reads TGCGCCAGCAGCCCCGTTCTACTAGCGGGAGGGAGCTCCTACAATGAGCAGTTCTTC.